This T cell receptor (beta chain) was captured by sequencing in a study of regulatory T cells in long-lasting Graves disease. The germline V gene encodes CDR1 WSHSY and CDR2 SAAADI. This CDR3 contains 14 residues. V was shortened by 6 bases and J by 5 bases, with 13 bases between the two germline ends. Time point denoted: persistent/refractory GD, antithyroid drugs over 5 years with positive TRAb. Researchers made the TCR library from RNA that was extracted from PBMCs. This clonotype has just a few counts. Its antigen is undetermined. Study-level findings and limits: The persistent group shared some 2,700 public clonotypes, more than the approximately 880 shared by new patients. Persistent disease was characterized by preferential usage of TRBV28, TRBJ1-2 and TRBJ2-5.

Arm-PCR with iRepertoire HTBI primers amplified the CDR3 regions for these TCR beta libraries. TCRdb used MiXCR to reprocess the multiplex PCR reads, holding one entry per CDR3 protein. The table shows hundreds of thousands of distinct CDR3 sequences, with around 20% occurring only once. The receptor comes from a female donor with Graves disease. V and J are TRBV10-2 and TRBJ2-2, with D hard to call. This material consisted of peripheral blood mononuclear cells (PBMCs), taken when the disease was refractory, from a patient treated with antithyroid drugs. In nucleotides, the CDR3 is TGCGCCAGCAGCTGGAAGGGTTCGACCGGGGAGCTGTTTTTT. Protein sequence: CASSWKGSTGELFF.